The clone carrying this TCR beta chain was found many times. Its target is unknown. The TCR beta CDR3 region was amplified from genomic DNA, with two rounds of multiplex PCR being used for the amplification. Primers specific to each TRBV and TRBJ gene were used in first-round PCR. Using its own MiXCR run on the multiplex PCR reads, TCRdb lists one record per CDR3 protein. This sample has about 16,000 distinct CDR3 sequences, with around 30% found just once. These data originate in a study of prognosis after radiotherapy for stage I lung cancer. Looking at the study overall: Enrolled patients comprised about 15 with newly diagnosed primary stage I lung tumors and roughly 5 with oligometastatic NSCLC after surgical resection of the primary tumor.

Two sampling time points were used, and about 5.9 milliliters of peripheral blood were drawn at each. V shed 3 bases and J 9 bases; nucleotides not matched to a gene: 10. The germline CDR1 and CDR2 sequences are KGHDR and SFDVKD. The CDR3 is 17 amino acids. General study points: The authors reported that TRBV and TRBJ gene usage differed between patients with and without metastases.

The source material was PBMCs, sampled before or after stereotactic body radiation therapy (not recorded which). This TCR was recovered from a donor over 45 with non-small cell lung cancer. The genes are TRBV24-1 and TRBJ2-1, with 13 bases aligning to TRBD2. DNA of the CDR3: TGTGCCACCAGTGATGCCTCCGGGACTAGCGGGATTTTTGAGCAGTTCTTC. This gives the protein CATSDASGTSGIFEQFF.